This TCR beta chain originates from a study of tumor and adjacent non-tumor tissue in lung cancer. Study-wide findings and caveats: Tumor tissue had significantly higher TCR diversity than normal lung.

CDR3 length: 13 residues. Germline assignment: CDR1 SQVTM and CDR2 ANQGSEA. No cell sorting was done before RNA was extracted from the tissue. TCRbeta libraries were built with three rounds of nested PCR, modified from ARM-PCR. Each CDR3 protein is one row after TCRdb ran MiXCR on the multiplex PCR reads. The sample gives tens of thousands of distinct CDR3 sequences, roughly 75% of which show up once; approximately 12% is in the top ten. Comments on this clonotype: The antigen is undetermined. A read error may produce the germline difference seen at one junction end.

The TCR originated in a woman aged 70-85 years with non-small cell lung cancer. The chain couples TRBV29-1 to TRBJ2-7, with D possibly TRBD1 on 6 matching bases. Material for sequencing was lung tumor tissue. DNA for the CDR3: TGCAGAGTTGGGGACAACACCCCCTACGAGCAGTACTTC. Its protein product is CRVGDNTPYEQYF.